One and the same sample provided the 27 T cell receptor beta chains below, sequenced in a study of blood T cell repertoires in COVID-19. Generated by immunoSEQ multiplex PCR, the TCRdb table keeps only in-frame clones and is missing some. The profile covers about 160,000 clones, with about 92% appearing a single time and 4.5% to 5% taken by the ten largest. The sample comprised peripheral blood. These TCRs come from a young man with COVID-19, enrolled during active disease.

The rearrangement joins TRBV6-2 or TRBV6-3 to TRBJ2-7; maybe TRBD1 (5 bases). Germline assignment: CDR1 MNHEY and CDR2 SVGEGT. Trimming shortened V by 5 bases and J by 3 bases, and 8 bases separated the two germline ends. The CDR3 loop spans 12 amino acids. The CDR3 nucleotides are TGTGCCAGCAGTCGCCAGGGCTACGAGCAGTACTTC. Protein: CASSRQGYEQYF.

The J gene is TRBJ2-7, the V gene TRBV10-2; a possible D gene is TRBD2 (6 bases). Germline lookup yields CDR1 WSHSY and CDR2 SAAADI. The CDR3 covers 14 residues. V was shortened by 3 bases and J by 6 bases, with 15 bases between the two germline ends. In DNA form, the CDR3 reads TGCGCCAGCAGTGACGGGGGAGTCAACCGCGAGCAGTACTTC. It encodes CASSDGGVNREQYF.

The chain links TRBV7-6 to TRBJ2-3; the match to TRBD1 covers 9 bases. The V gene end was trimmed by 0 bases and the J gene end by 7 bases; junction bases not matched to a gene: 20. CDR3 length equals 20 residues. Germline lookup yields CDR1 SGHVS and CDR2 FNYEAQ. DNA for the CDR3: TGTGCCAGCAGCTTAGCTTTAAGGGCCTCGCGGACAGGGGAACCCTATACGCAGTATTTT. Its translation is CASSLALRASRTGEPYTQYF.

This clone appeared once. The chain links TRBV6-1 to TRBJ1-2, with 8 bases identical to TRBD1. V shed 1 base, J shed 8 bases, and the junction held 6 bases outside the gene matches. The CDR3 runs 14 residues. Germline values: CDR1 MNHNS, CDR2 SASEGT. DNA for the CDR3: TGTGCCAGCAGTGAAGTGGACAGGGCTGGCGGCTACACCTTC. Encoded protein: CASSEVDRAGGYTF.

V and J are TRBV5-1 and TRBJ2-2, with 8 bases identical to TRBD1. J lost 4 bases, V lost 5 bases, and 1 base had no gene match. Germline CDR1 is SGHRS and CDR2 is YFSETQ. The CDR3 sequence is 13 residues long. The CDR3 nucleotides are TGCGCCAGCAGGGGACAGGCCACCGGGGAGCTGTTTTTT. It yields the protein CASRGQATGELFF.

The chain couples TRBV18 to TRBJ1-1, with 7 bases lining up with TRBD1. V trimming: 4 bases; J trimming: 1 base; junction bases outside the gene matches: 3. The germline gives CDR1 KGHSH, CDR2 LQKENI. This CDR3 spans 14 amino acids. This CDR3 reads CASSRRDRNTEAFF. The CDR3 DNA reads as TGTGCCAGCTCACGACGGGACAGGAACACTGAAGCTTTCTTT.

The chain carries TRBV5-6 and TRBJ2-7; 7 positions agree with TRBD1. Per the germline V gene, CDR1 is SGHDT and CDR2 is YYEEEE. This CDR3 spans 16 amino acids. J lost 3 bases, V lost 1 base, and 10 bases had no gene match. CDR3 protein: CASSLRPRQGRYEQYF. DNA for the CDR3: TGTGCCAGCAGCTTGAGACCCAGACAGGGACGCTACGAGCAGTACTTC.

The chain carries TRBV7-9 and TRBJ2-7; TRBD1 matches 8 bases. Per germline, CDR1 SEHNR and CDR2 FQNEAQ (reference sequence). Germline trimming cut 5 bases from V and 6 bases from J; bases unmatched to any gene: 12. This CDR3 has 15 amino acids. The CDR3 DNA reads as TGTGCCAGCAGCCACGATCTCGGACAGGGTGGCGAGCAGTACTTC. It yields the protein CASSHDLGQGGEQYF.

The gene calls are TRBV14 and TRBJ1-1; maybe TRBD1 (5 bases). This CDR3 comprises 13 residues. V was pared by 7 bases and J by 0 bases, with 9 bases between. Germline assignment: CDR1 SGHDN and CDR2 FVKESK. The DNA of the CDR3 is TGTGCCAGCACGGGGGATTTGAACACTGAAGCTTTCTTT. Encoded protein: CASTGDLNTEAFF.

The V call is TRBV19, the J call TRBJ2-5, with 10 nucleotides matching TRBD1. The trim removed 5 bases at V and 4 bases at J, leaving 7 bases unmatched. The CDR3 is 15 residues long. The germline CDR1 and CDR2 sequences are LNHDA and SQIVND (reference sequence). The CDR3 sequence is CASSAPRTGGETQYF. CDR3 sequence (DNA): TGTGCCAGTAGTGCTCCGCGGACAGGGGGAGAGACCCAGTACTTC.

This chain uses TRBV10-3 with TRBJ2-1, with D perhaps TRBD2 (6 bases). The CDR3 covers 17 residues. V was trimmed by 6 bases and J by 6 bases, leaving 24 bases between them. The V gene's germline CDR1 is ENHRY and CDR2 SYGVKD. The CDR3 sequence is CAISRIDSGSLSNEQFF. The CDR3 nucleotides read TGTGCCATCAGCCGAATCGATAGCGGTTCGTTATCCAATGAGCAGTTCTTC.

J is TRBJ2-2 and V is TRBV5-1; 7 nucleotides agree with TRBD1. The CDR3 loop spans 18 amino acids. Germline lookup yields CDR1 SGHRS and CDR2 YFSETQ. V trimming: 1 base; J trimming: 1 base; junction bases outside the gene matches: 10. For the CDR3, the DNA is TGCGCCAGCAGCTTGAACAGGGGAACCCCCGGGAACACCGGGGAGCTGTTTTTT. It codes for CASSLNRGTPGNTGELFF.

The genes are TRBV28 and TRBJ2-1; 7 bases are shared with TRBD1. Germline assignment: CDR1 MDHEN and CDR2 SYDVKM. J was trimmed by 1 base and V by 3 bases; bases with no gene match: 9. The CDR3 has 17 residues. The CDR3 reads CASSFPRQGGSYNEQFF. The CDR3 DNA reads TGTGCCAGCAGTTTCCCTCGACAGGGCGGTTCCTACAATGAGCAGTTCTTC.

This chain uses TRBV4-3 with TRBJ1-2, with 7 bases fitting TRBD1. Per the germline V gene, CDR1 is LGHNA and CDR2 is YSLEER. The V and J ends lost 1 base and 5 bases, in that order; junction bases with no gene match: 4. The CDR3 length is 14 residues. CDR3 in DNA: TGCGCCAGCAGCCAAGTCGGACAGGTTTATGGCTACACCTTC. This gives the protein CASSQVGQVYGYTF.

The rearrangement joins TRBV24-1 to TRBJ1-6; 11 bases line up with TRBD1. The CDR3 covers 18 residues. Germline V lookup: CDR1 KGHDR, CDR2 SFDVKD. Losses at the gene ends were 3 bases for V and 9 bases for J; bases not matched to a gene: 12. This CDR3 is CATSDEGGDRGKCSPLHF. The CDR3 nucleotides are TGTGCCACCAGTGATGAGGGAGGGGACAGGGGGAAGTGTTCACCCCTCCACTTT.

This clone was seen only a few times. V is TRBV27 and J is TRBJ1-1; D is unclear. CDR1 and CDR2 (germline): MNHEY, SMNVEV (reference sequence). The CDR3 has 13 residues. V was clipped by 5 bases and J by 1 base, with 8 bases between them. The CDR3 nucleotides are TGTGCCAGCAGTGTAACAGCGAACACTGAAGCTTTCTTT. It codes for CASSVTANTEAFF.

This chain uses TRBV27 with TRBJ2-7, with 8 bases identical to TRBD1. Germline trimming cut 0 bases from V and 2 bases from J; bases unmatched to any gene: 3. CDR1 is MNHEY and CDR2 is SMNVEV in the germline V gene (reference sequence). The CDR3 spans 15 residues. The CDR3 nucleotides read TGTGCCAGCAGTTTATCTCAGGGGGCTACCTACGAGCAGTACTTC. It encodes CASSLSQGATYEQYF.

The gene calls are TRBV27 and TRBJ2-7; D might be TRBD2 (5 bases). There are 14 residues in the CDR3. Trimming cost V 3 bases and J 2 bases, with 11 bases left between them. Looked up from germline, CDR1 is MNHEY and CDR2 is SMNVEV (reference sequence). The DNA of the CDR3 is TGTGCCAGCAGTTTCAGAGACTACACCTACGAGCAGTACTTC. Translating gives CASSFRDYTYEQYF.

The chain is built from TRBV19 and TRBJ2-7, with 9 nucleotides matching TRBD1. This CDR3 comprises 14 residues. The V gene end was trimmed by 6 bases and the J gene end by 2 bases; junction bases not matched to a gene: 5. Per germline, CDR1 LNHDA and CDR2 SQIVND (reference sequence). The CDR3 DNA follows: TGTGCCAGTAGCACGGGACAGGGCACCTACGAGCAGTACTTC. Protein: CASSTGQGTYEQYF.

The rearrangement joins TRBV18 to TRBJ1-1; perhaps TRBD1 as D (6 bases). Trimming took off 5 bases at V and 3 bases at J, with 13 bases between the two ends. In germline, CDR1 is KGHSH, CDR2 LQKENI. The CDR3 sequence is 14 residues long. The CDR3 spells CASSKNRDDTEAFF. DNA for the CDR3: TGTGCCAGCTCAAAGAACAGGGATGACACTGAAGCTTTCTTT. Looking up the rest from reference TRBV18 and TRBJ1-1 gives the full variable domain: NAGVMQNPRHLVRRRGQEARLRCSPMKGHSHVYWYRQLPEEGLKFMVYLQKENIIDESGMPKERFSAEFPKEGPSILRIQQVVRGDSAAYFCASSKNRDDTEAFFGQGTRLTVV.

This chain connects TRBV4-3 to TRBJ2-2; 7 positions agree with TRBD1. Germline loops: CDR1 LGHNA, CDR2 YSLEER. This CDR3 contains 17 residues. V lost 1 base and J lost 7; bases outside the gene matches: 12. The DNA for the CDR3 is TGCGCCAGCAGCCAAGTTGGGGCAGGGGGTACGGTCGGGGAGCTGTTTTTT. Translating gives CASSQVGAGGTVGELFF.

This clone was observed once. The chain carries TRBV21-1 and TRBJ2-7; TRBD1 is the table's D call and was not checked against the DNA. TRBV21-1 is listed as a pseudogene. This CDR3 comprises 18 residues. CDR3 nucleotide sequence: TGTGCCAGCTGGCACCGGGACAGGGGTAGCCAGCGCACTTACGAGCAGTACTTC. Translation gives CASWHRDRGSQRTYEQYF.

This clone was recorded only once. CDR3: CASSQEATGLAGIYEQYF. The CDR3 coding sequence is TGTGCCAGCAGCCAAGAGGCTACGGGACTAGCGGGAATCTACGAGCAGTACTTC. V gene TRBV14 combines with J gene TRBJ2-7; 13 bases match TRBD2. Germline lookup yields CDR1 SGHDN and CDR2 FVKESK. The V and J ends lost 0 bases and 3 bases, in that order; junction bases with no gene match: 8. This CDR3 is built from 18 residues. The full variable domain, rest sourced from reference TRBV14 and TRBJ2-7, is EAGVTQFPSHSVIEKGQTVTLRCDPISGHDNLYWYRRVMGKEIKFLLHFVKESKQDESGMPNNRFLAERTGGTYSTLKVQPAELEDSGVYFCASSQEATGLAGIYEQYFGPGTRLTVT.

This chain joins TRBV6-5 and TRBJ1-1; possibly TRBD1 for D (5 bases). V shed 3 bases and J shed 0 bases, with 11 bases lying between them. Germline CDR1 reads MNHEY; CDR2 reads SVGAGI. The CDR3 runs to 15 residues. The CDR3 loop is CASSYLGRLNTEAFF. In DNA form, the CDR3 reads TGTGCCAGCAGTTATCTGGGGCGCTTGAACACTGAAGCTTTCTTT.

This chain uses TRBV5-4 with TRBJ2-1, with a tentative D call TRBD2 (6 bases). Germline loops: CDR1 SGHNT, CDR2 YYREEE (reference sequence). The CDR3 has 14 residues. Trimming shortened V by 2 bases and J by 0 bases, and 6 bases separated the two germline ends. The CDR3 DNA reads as TGTGCCAGCAGCTTCGGGGGCTCCTACAATGAGCAGTTCTTC. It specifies CASSFGGSYNEQFF.

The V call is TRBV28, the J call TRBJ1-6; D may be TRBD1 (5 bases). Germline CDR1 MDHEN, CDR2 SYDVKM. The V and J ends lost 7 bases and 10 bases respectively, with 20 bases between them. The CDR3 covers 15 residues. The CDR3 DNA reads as TGTGCCAGCAACAGGCCGGGCCAGGGATTGTCACCCCTCCACTTT. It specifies CASNRPGQGLSPLHF.

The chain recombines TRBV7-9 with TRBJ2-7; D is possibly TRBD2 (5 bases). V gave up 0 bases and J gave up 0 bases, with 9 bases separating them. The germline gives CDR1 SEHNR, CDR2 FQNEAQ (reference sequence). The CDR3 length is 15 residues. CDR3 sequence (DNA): TGTGCCAGCAGCTTAGCGCGCGGGTTCTCCTACGAGCAGTACTTC. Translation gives CASSLARGFSYEQYF.